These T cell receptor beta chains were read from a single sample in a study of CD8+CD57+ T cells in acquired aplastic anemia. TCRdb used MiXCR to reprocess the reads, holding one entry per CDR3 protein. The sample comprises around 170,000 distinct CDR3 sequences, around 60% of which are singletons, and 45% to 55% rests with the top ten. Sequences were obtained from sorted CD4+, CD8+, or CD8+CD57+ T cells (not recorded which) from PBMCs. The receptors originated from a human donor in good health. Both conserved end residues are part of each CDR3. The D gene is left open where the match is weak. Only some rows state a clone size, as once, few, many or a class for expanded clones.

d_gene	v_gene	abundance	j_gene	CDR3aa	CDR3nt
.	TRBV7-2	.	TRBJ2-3	CASSLSDSTDTQYF	TGTGCCAGCAGCCTTTCAGACAGCACAGATACGCAGTATTTT
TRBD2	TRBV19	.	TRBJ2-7	CASSILAGDSYEQYF	TGCGCCAGTAGTATCCTAGCGGGAGATTCCTACGAGCAGTACTTC
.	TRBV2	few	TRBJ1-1	CASSAYVGTEAFF	TGTGCCAGCAGTGCGTACGTAGGCACTGAAGCTTTCTTT
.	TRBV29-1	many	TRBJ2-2	CSVHMNTGELFF	TGCAGCGTTCACATGAACACCGGGGAGCTGTTTTTT
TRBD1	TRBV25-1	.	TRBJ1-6	CASENQGENSPLHF	TGTGCCAGCGAGAATCAGGGGGAGAATTCACCCCTCCACTTT
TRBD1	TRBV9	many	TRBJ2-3	CASSVVQGAGTDTQYF	TGTGCCAGCAGCGTAGTTCAGGGGGCGGGCACAGATACGCAGTATTTT
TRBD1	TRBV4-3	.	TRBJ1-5	CASSRDRISNQPQHF	TGCGCCAGCAGCCGGGACAGGATTAGCAATCAGCCCCAGCATTTT
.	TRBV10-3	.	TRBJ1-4	CAIGNPNEKLFF	TGTGCCATCGGAAACCCCAATGAAAAACTGTTTTTT
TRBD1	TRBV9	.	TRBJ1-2	CASSPRDRSLYGYTF	TGTGCCAGCAGCCCCCGGGACAGGTCTCTCTATGGCTACACCTTC
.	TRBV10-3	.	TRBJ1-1	CAISGDRNTEAFF	TGTGCCATCAGTGGCGACCGGAACACTGAAGCTTTCTTT
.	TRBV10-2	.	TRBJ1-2	CASSEGPRQYGYTF	TGCGCCAGCAGTGAGGGGCCAAGACAGTATGGCTACACCTTC
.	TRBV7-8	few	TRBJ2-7	CASSLSNREIYEQYF	TGTGCCAGCAGCTTAAGCAACAGGGAGATCTACGAGCAGTACTTC
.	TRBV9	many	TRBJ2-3	CASSVGSLGTDTQYF	TGTGCCAGCAGCGTAGGCTCCCTGGGCACAGATACGCAGTATTTT
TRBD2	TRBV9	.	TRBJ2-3	CASSVGRQGGADTQYF	TGTGCCAGCAGCGTAGGCCGGCAGGGAGGGGCAGATACGCAGTATTTT
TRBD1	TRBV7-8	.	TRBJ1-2	CASSLETYRGNYGYTF	TGTGCCAGCAGCTTAGAGACTTACAGGGGGAACTATGGCTACACCTTC
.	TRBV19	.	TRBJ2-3	CASTPPGAGTDTQYF	TGTGCCAGTACGCCCCCAGGGGCCGGCACAGATACGCAGTATTTT
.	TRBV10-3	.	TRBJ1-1	CAISESGSPRTEAFF	TGTGCCATCAGTGAGTCCGGCAGCCCCAGGACTGAAGCTTTCTTT
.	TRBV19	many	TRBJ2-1	CASSIQYNEQFF	TGTGCCAGTAGTATCCAATACAATGAGCAGTTCTTC
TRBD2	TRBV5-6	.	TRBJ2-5	CASSLDGGLAGVGETQYF	TGTGCCAGCAGCTTGGACGGCGGCCTAGCGGGAGTGGGGGAGACCCAGTACTTC
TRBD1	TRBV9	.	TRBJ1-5	CASQGADNQPQHF	TGCGCCAGTCAGGGGGCCGACAATCAGCCCCAGCATTTT
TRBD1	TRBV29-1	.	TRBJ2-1	CSVDEAGGSEQFF	TGCAGCGTTGATGAGGCAGGGGGCAGTGAGCAGTTCTTC
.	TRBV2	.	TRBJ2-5	CASSPDGYQETQYF	TGTGCCAGCTCCCCCGACGGATATCAAGAAACCCAGTACTTC
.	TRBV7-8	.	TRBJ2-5	CASSREVETQYF	TGTGCCAGCAGTCGGGAAGTGGAGACCCAGTACTTC
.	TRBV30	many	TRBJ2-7	CASRWAETNEQYF	TGTGCCAGCCGGTGGGCTGAAACGAACGAGCAGTACTTC
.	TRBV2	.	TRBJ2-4	CAGGWGGADIQYF	TGTGCCGGGGGATGGGGGGGGGCCGACATTCAGTACTTC
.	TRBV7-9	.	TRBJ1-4	CASSLGTFGRMGEKLFF	TGTGCCAGCAGCTTAGGCACTTTCGGGAGAATGGGTGAAAAACTGTTTTTT
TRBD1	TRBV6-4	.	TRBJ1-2	CASSDSGTGANTF	TGTGCCAGCAGTGACTCAGGGACAGGGGCAAACACCTTC
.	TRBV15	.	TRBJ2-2	CATGTGALSTGELFF	TGTGCCACCGGTACTGGGGCGCTTAGCACCGGGGAGCTGTTTTTT
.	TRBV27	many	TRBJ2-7	CASRKLVTAYEQYF	TGTGCCAGCCGCAAACTCGTGACCGCCTACGAGCAGTACTTC
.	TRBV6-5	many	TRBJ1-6	CASWKGGSYNSPLHF	TGTGCCAGCTGGAAAGGGGGCTCCTATAATTCACCCCTCCACTTT
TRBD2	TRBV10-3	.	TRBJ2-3	CAINLAGGRTDTQYF	TGTGCCATCAACTTAGCGGGCGGGCGGACAGATACGCAGTATTTT
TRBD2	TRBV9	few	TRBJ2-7	CASTGTSGSYEQYF	TGTGCCAGCACCGGGACTAGCGGCTCCTACGAGCAGTACTTC
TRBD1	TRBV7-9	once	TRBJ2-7	CASSGGQGVREQYF	TGTGCCAGCAGCGGGGGACAGGGGGTCCGCGAGCAGTACTTC
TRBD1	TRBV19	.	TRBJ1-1	CASSKGAGNTEAFF	TGTGCCAGTAGTAAGGGGGCAGGGAACACTGAAGCTTTCTTT
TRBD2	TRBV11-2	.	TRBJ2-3	CASSSEAGGVKDTQYF	TGTGCCAGCAGCTCAGAAGCGGGGGGCGTTAAGGATACGCAGTATTTT
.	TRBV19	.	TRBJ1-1	CASSMYGGNTEAFF	TGTGCCAGTAGTATGTACGGCGGGAACACTGAAGCTTTCTTT
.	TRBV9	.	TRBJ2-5	CASSVGDLRRETQYF	TGTGCCAGCAGCGTTGGGGACCTACGTAGGGAGACCCAGTACTTC
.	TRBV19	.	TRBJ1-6	CASSIDHTLQGPPLHF	TGTGCCAGTAGTATAGATCATACGTTACAGGGCCCACCCCTCCACTTT
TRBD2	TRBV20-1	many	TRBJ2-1	CSAAGTSGMGATSYNEQFF	TGCAGTGCTGCCGGGACTAGCGGGATGGGGGCTACATCCTACAATGAGCAGTTCTTC
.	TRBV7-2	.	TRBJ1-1	CASSSVVGGWTEAFF	TGTGCCAGCAGCTCCGTGGTAGGGGGTTGGACTGAAGCTTTCTTT
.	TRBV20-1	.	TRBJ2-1	CSASDERSYNEQFF	TGCAGTGCCTCAGACGAGAGATCCTACAATGAGCAGTTCTTC
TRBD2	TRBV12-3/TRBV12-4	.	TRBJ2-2	CASSLASGRYGGELFF	TGTGCCAGCAGTTTAGCAAGCGGGAGGTATGGCGGGGAGCTGTTTTTT
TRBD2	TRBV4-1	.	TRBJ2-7	CASSQDQSGRGEQYF	TGCGCCAGCAGCCAAGATCAGAGCGGGAGAGGCGAGCAGTACTTC
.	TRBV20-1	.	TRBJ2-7	CSAAPGLLYEQYF	TGCAGTGCCGCACCGGGACTCTTATACGAGCAGTACTTC
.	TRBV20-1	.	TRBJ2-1	CSAPPEGSIEQFF	TGCAGTGCTCCCCCGGAGGGTTCCATTGAGCAGTTCTTC
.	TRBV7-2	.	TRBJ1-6	CASSLGPNFNSPLHF	TGTGCCAGCAGCTTAGGTCCGAACTTTAATTCACCCCTCCACTTT
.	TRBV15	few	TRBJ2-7	CATSLEGGKLAQYF	TGTGCCACCAGCTTAGAAGGTGGGAAATTGGCCCAGTACTTC
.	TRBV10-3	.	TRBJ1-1	CATAVSLNTEAFF	TGTGCCACAGCAGTCTCCCTGAACACTGAAGCTTTCTTT